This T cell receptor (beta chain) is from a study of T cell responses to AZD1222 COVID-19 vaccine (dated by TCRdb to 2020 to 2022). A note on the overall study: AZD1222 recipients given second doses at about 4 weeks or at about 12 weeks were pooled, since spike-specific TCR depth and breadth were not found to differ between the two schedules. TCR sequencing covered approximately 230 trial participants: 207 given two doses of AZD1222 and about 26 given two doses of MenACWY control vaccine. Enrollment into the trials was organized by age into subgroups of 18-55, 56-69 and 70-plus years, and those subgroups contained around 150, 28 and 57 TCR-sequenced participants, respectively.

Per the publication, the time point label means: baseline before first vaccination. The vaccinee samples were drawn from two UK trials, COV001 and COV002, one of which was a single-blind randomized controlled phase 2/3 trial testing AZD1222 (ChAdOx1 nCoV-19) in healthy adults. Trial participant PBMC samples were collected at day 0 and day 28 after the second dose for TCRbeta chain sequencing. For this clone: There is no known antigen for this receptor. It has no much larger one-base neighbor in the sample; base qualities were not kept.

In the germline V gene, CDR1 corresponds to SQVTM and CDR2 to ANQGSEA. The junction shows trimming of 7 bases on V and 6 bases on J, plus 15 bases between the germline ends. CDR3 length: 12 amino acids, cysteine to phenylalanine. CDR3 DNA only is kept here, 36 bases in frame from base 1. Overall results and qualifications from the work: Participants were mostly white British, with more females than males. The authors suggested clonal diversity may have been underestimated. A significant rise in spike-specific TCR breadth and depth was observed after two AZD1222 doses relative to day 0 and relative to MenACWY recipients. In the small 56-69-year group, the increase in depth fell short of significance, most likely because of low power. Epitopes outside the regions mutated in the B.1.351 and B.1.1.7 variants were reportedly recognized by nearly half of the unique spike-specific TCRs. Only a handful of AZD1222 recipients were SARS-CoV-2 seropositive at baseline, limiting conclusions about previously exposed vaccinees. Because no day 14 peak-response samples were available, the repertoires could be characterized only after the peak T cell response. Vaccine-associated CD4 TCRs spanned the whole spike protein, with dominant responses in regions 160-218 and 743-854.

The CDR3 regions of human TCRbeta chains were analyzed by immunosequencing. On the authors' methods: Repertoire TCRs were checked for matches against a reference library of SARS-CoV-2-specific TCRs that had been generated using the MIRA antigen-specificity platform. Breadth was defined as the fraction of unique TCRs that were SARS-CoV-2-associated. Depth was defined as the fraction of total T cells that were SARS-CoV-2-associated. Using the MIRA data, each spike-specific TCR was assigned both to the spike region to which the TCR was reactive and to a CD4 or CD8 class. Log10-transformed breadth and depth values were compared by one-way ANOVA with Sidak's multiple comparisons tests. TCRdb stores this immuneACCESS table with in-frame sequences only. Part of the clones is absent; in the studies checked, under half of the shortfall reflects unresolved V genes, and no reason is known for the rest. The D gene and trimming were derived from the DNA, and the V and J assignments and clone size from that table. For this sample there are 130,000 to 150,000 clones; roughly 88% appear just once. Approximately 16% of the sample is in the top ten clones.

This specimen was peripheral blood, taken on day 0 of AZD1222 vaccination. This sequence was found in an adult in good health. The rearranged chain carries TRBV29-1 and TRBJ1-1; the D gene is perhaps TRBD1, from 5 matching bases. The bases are TGCAGCGCGCTGACAGATAGCTCTGAAGCTTTCTTT. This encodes CSALTDSSEAFF.